This T cell receptor beta chain was documented in a study of cytomegalovirus exposure and HLA in healthy donors. Findings of the study overall: There were reportedly fewer N-insertions in an Asian-associated ancestry cluster than the approximately 700-donor mean, in a later analysis. A list of more than 150 TCR beta chains associated with cytomegalovirus was given. It emerged from a later analysis that several of the most significant clusters appeared to be linked to common viral pathogens. A later analysis found that most CMV-associated TCR beta chains appeared HLA-restricted.

Notes on this clone: The antigen is not known.

Primers included in the PCR were 60 Vbeta and 13 Jbeta primers. Produced via immunoSEQ multiplex PCR; TCRdb's table is partial and in-frame only. The table shows some 110,000 clones, with about 10% occurring only once. Germline V CDR1 and CDR2: SNHLY, FYNNEI. This CDR3 region has 16 residues. The V gene end was trimmed by 3 bases and the J gene end by 4 bases; junction bases not matched to a gene: 10. The chain links TRBV2 to TRBJ1-2; 8 bases fit TRBD1. This sequence originates from a man aged 25-45 years in good health and CMV-seronegative. What was sequenced was PBMCs. The CDR3 protein is CASSDPTGGKGYGYTF. In DNA, the CDR3 is TGTGCCAGCAGTGACCCTACAGGGGGTAAAGGCTATGGCTACACCTTC.